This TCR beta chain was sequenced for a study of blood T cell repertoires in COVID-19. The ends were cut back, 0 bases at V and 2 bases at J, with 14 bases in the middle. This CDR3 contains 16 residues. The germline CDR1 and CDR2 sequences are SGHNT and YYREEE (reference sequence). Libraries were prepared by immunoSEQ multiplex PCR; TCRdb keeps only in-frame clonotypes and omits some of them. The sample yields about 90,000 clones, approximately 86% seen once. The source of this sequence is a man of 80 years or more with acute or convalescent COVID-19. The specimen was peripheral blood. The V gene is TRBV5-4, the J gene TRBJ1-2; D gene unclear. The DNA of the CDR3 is TGTGCCAGCAGCTTGGCCCGGCAGGTCAGGAACTATGGCTACACCTTC. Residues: CASSLARQVRNYGYTF.